Below are 14 T cell receptor beta chains sequenced from a single sample in a study of molecular identifiers for immune sequencing clone quantification. In TCRdb, the PCR reads were re-called with MiXCR into one record per CDR3 protein. The sample has about 6,100 distinct CDR3 sequences; less than 20% are singletons. Sequenced: naive CD8+ T cells from blood, with Jurkat cell RNA spiked in. Subset noted: FACS-sorted CD8+CD4-CCR7+CD45RA+ naive T cells. These receptor sequences come from a human donor in good health. Some libraries in this study had Jurkat cell RNA spiked in.

This clonotype was found many times. The V gene is TRBV4-3, the J gene TRBJ1-1; D is perhaps TRBD1 (5 bases). There are 15 residues in the CDR3. V lost 3 bases and J lost 1, with 12 bases in between. Germline CDR1 LGHNA, CDR2 YSLEER. Written as DNA, the CDR3 is TGCGCCAGCAGCCAGGGGGGGGTCAGGAACACTGAAGCTTTCTTT. It encodes CASSQGGVRNTEAFF.

This clonotype is labeled as medium-sized. This chain joins TRBV28 and TRBJ2-2; D gene unclear. This CDR3 has 12 residues. V was pared by 5 bases and J by 7 bases, with 8 bases between. Germline V gene sequence: CDR1 MDHEN, CDR2 SYDVKM. Here the CDR3 DNA reads TGTGCCAGCAGTCTTAGTAGCGGGGAGCTGTTTTTT. Translated: CASSLSSGELFF.

This clonotype is medium-sized in the sample. The V call is TRBV7-2, the J call TRBJ1-1; D gene ambiguous. This CDR3 region has 14 residues. The V gene's germline CDR1 is SGHTA and CDR2 FQGNSA. V was shortened by 0 bases and J by 6 bases, with 11 bases between the two germline ends. The chain's CDR3 is CASSLALGGPEAFF. CDR3 sequence (DNA): TGTGCCAGCAGCTTAGCGCTTGGCGGCCCTGAAGCTTTCTTT.

Within the sample, this clonotype is medium-sized (0.01 to 0.1%). The chain carries TRBV27 and TRBJ1-1, with D possibly TRBD1 on 6 matching bases. The CDR3 consists of 15 residues. V lost 2 bases and J lost 0, with 10 bases in between. Germline values: CDR1 MNHEY, CDR2 SMNVEV (reference sequence). DNA for the CDR3: TGTGCCAGCAGTTTAGAAGGGGGGCTGAACACTGAAGCTTTCTTT. This translates into CASSLEGGLNTEAFF.

This clonotype is medium-sized by share. This chain uses TRBV28 with TRBJ2-7; TRBD2 might be the D (5 bases). Germline CDR1 is MDHEN and CDR2 is SYDVKM. The V end lost 3 bases, the J end lost 2 bases, and 8 bases lay between the germline ends. The CDR3 consists of 13 residues. The CDR3 sequence is CASSFTGTYEQYF. In DNA form, the CDR3 reads TGTGCCAGCAGTTTCACGGGGACCTACGAGCAGTACTTC.

By sample share, this clonotype is medium-sized. The genes are TRBV4-1 and TRBJ1-1; D is unresolved. V was pared by 1 base and J by 3 bases, with 9 bases between. This CDR3 has 14 residues. In germline, CDR1 is MGHRA, CDR2 YSYEKL. CDR3 sequence reads: CASSQGGWDTEAFF. CDR3 coding DNA: TGCGCCAGCAGCCAAGGGGGATGGGACACTGAAGCTTTCTTT.

By sample share, this clonotype is medium-sized (0.01 to 0.1%). V is TRBV5-5 and J is TRBJ2-3, with 7 bases lining up with TRBD2. The CDR3 spans 14 residues. The V segment lost 4 bases and the J segment 6 bases; nucleotides outside the gene matches: 8. CDR1 is SGHKS, CDR2 YYEKEE, per germline (reference sequence). CDR3 bases: TGTGCCAGCAGCGCGACCCGACTAGCCGATACGCAGTATTTT. Its translation is CASSATRLADTQYF.

By sample fraction, this clonotype is medium-sized (0.01 to 0.1%). This CDR3 reads CASSPKTVPDTQYF. The CDR3, as DNA: TGTGCCAGCTCACCAAAGACAGTCCCAGATACGCAGTATTTT. The chain uses TRBV18 and TRBJ2-3, with a weak D call TRBD1 (5 bases). Germline V gene lookup returns CDR1 KGHSH and CDR2 LQKENI. The CDR3 contains 14 residues. Trimming stripped 2 bases from V and 4 bases from J, with 10 bases between.

Regarding this clonotype: This could be a read error, since a much larger clone is one nucleotide away. The CDR3 loop reads CSARGQGSYGQYF. The CDR3 DNA sequence: TGCAGTGCTCGGGGACAGGGATCCTACGGGCAGTACTTC. The chain employs TRBV20-1 and TRBJ2-7; 9 bases align to TRBD1. This CDR3 has 13 amino acids. Per germline, CDR1 DFQATT and CDR2 SNEGSKA (reference sequence).

By proportion, this clonotype is medium-sized (0.01 to 0.1%). The chain's CDR3 is CSVDGTTKGDTEAFF. CDR3 nucleotides: TGCAGCGTCGACGGGACGACTAAGGGGGACACTGAAGCTTTCTTT. The J gene is TRBJ1-1, the V gene TRBV29-1; weak D call: TRBD1 (6 bases). The length of the CDR3 is 15 residues. V was shortened by 6 bases and J by 3 bases, with 20 bases between the two germline ends. In germline, CDR1 is SQVTM, CDR2 ANQGSEA.

In this sample, this clonotype is medium-sized (0.01 to 0.1%). The V gene is TRBV5-1, the J gene TRBJ2-3; 10 bases fit TRBD2. Germline trimming cut 4 bases from V and 0 bases from J; bases unmatched to any gene: 14. CDR1 is SGHRS, CDR2 YFSETQ, per germline. There are 19 residues in the CDR3. CDR3 loop: CASSQGLASPIPSTDTQYF. The DNA of the CDR3 is TGCGCCAGCAGCCAGGGACTAGCGTCCCCTATTCCTAGCACAGATACGCAGTATTTT. The full variable domain, in which reference TRBV5-1 and TRBJ2-3 provide the parts outside the CDR3, is KAGVTQTPRYLIKTRGQQVTLSCSPISGHRSVSWYQQTPGQGLQFLFEYFSETQRNKGNFPGRFSGRQFSNSRSEMNVSTLELGDSALYLCASSQGLASPIPSTDTQYFGPGTRLTVL.

This clonotype ranks as medium-sized (0.01 to 0.1%). J is TRBJ2-5 and V is TRBV19; possible D gene TRBD1, 6 bases. Trimming took off 5 bases at V and 1 base at J, with 11 bases between the two ends. There are 14 residues in the CDR3. Germline CDR1 reads LNHDA; CDR2 reads SQIVND (reference sequence). For the CDR3, the DNA is TGTGCCAGTAGTTATGGGGGCACCCAAGAGACCCAGTACTTC. Translated, it gives CASSYGGTQETQYF.

By share, this clonotype ranks as medium-sized (0.01 to 0.1%). The V call is TRBV4-1, the J call TRBJ2-5, with D tentatively TRBD2 (6 bases). This CDR3 region has 15 residues. The V end was cut by 0 bases, the J end by 1 base, with 9 bases between. Germline V CDR1 and CDR2: MGHRA, YSYEKL. CDR3 protein: CASSQEARGQETQYF. For the CDR3, the DNA is TGCGCCAGCAGCCAAGAGGCGCGGGGCCAAGAGACCCAGTACTTC.

This clonotype is labeled medium-sized. The CDR3 here is CASSQDPGYEQFF. CDR3 DNA sequence: TGCGCCAGCAGCCAAGATCCGGGCTATGAGCAGTTCTTC. The chain links TRBV4-1 to TRBJ2-1; D not certain. The germline CDR1 and CDR2 sequences are MGHRA and YSYEKL. V was trimmed by 0 bases and J by 8 bases, leaving 8 bases between them. This CDR3 spans 13 amino acids.